The rows below give T cell receptor beta chains drawn from one sample of a study of blood T cell repertoires in COVID-19. Generated by immunoSEQ multiplex PCR, the TCRdb table keeps only in-frame clones and is missing some. Of approximately 170,000 clones in the sample, approximately 82% were seen once. Sequencing used PBMCs or T cells enriched from blood (not recorded which). These receptor sequences come from a woman in her forties or fifties in a cohort exposed to, infected with or recovered from COVID-19 (not recorded which). Both conserved end residues are part of each CDR3. The D gene is left open where the match is weak. Clone size, where shown, is once, few, many, or a class for clones that have expanded.

J gene: TRBJ1-1
CDR3 length: 15
clone size: -
V gene: TRBV21-1
D gene: -
CDR3 protein: CASLIKGEDCSEAFF
CDR3 DNA: TGTGCCAGCCTAATTAAGGGGGAAGATTGCAGTGAAGCTTTCTTT

J gene: TRBJ2-5
CDR3 length: 15
clone size: -
V gene: TRBV4-1
D gene: -
CDR3 protein: CASSQFAAGQETQYF
CDR3 DNA: TGCGCCAGCAGCCAATTTGCGGCGGGACAAGAGACCCAGTACTTC

J gene: TRBJ2-1
CDR3 length: 14
clone size: once
V gene: TRBV6-6
D gene: TRBD1
CDR3 protein: CASNRQGAPLEQFF
CDR3 DNA: TGTGCCAGCAATAGACAGGGGGCCCCTTTAGAGCAGTTCTTC

J gene: TRBJ1-1
CDR3 length: 15
clone size: -
V gene: TRBV30
D gene: -
CDR3 protein: CAWSNTAQGRAEAFF
CDR3 DNA: TGTGCCTGGAGTAACACTGCCCAGGGGAGGGCTGAAGCTTTCTTT

J gene: TRBJ1-4
CDR3 length: 12
clone size: once
V gene: TRBV28
D gene: -
CDR3 protein: CASNSRNEKLFF
CDR3 DNA: TGTGCCAGCAACAGCAGAAATGAAAAACTGTTTTTT

J gene: TRBJ2-1
CDR3 length: 11
clone size: -
V gene: TRBV29-1
D gene: -
CDR3 protein: CSVQTGSEQFF
CDR3 DNA: TGCAGCGTACAAACAGGGAGTGAGCAGTTCTTC

J gene: TRBJ2-1
CDR3 length: 15
clone size: -
V gene: TRBV10-1
D gene: -
CDR3 protein: CASSDSGQLNNEQFF
CDR3 DNA: TGCGCCAGCAGTGACTCGGGACAACTAAACAATGAGCAGTTCTTC

J gene: TRBJ1-1
CDR3 length: 16
clone size: -
V gene: TRBV28
D gene: TRBD1
CDR3 protein: CASSSIMGQMNTEAFF
CDR3 DNA: TGTGCCAGCAGTTCTATAATGGGACAGATGAACACTGAAGCTTTCTTT

J gene: TRBJ1-3
CDR3 length: 15
clone size: -
V gene: TRBV6-5
D gene: -
CDR3 protein: CASSSHLSSGNTIYF
CDR3 DNA: TGTGCCAGCAGTTCCCATCTGAGCTCTGGAAACACCATATATTTT

J gene: TRBJ1-1
CDR3 length: 14
clone size: once
V gene: TRBV7-9
D gene: -
CDR3 protein: CASSYLTESTEAFF
CDR3 DNA: TGTGCCAGCAGCTACTTGACAGAGTCCACTGAAGCTTTCTTT

J gene: TRBJ1-2
CDR3 length: 14
clone size: -
V gene: TRBV10-3
D gene: -
CDR3 protein: CAISEGAQNYGYTF
CDR3 DNA: TGTGCCATCAGTGAAGGGGCGCAGAACTATGGCTACACCTTC

J gene: TRBJ2-3
CDR3 length: 15
clone size: -
V gene: TRBV27
D gene: -
CDR3 protein: CASSPSHPSTDTQYF
CDR3 DNA: TGTGCCAGCAGTCCTAGTCACCCGAGCACAGATACGCAGTATTTT

J gene: TRBJ2-2
CDR3 length: 15
clone size: -
V gene: TRBV27
D gene: -
CDR3 protein: CASSFQTGNTGELFF
CDR3 DNA: TGTGCCAGCAGTTTCCAGACAGGAAACACCGGGGAGCTGTTTTTT

J gene: TRBJ1-1
CDR3 length: 17
clone size: -
V gene: TRBV3-1/TRBV3-2
D gene: TRBD1
CDR3 protein: CASSLNPDRGPHTEAFF
CDR3 DNA: TGTGCCAGCAGCCTCAACCCGGACAGGGGGCCGCACACTGAAGCTTTCTTT

J gene: TRBJ2-1
CDR3 length: 16
clone size: -
V gene: TRBV7-2
D gene: TRBD2
CDR3 protein: CASSLGTSGRYNEQFF
CDR3 DNA: TGTGCCAGCAGCTTAGGGACTAGCGGGAGATACAATGAGCAGTTCTTC

J gene: TRBJ1-2
CDR3 length: 15
clone size: -
V gene: TRBV5-4
D gene: -
CDR3 protein: CASSLPVGANYGYTF
CDR3 DNA: TGTGCCAGCAGCTTACCCGTAGGGGCTAACTATGGCTACACCTTC

J gene: TRBJ1-1
CDR3 length: 15
clone size: once
V gene: TRBV27
D gene: TRBD1
CDR3 protein: CASSLGQGAHTEAFF
CDR3 DNA: TGTGCCAGCAGCCTAGGACAGGGGGCGCATACTGAAGCTTTCTTT

J gene: TRBJ1-1
CDR3 length: 13
clone size: -
V gene: TRBV5-1
D gene: TRBD1
CDR3 protein: CASSWTGDTEAFF
CDR3 DNA: TGCGCCAGCAGTTGGACAGGGGACACTGAAGCTTTCTTT

J gene: TRBJ1-3
CDR3 length: 14
clone size: -
V gene: TRBV7-9
D gene: TRBD1
CDR3 protein: CASSPRGNGNTIYF
CDR3 DNA: TGTGCCAGCAGCCCCAGGGGGAACGGAAACACCATATATTTT

J gene: TRBJ1-6
CDR3 length: 16
clone size: -
V gene: TRBV10-3
D gene: -
CDR3 protein: CAISGSSTGLRSPLHF
CDR3 DNA: TGTGCCATCAGTGGGTCAAGTACAGGGTTACGGTCACCCCTCCACTTT

J gene: TRBJ2-7
CDR3 length: 14
clone size: -
V gene: TRBV19
D gene: TRBD2
CDR3 protein: CASSIGGGPYEQYF
CDR3 DNA: TGTGCCAGTAGTATCGGCGGGGGGCCATACGAGCAGTACTTC

J gene: TRBJ1-2
CDR3 length: 15
clone size: -
V gene: TRBV6-1
D gene: -
CDR3 protein: CASSEAFGVSDGYTF
CDR3 DNA: TGTGCCAGCAGTGAAGCGTTTGGAGTATCAGATGGCTACACCTTC

J gene: TRBJ1-5
CDR3 length: 15
clone size: -
V gene: TRBV7-2
D gene: -
CDR3 protein: CASSREATSNQPQHF
CDR3 DNA: TGTGCCAGCAGCAGAGAAGCGACGAGCAATCAGCCCCAGCATTTT

J gene: TRBJ1-2
CDR3 length: 15
clone size: -
V gene: TRBV4-3
D gene: TRBD1
CDR3 protein: CASSQALQGDYGYTF
CDR3 DNA: TGCGCCAGCAGCCAAGCTCTACAGGGGGACTATGGCTACACCTTC

J gene: TRBJ1-2
CDR3 length: 12
clone size: -
V gene: TRBV19
D gene: -
CDR3 protein: CAGYRVQDGYTF
CDR3 DNA: TGTGCCGGATACAGGGTTCAGGATGGCTACACCTTC

J gene: TRBJ2-7
CDR3 length: 14
clone size: -
V gene: TRBV29-1
D gene: TRBD1
CDR3 protein: CSVEPRTGGHEQYF
CDR3 DNA: TGCAGCGTTGAACCAAGGACAGGGGGCCACGAGCAGTACTTC

J gene: TRBJ1-5
CDR3 length: 15
clone size: -
V gene: TRBV27
D gene: -
CDR3 protein: CASSKRQGSNQPQHF
CDR3 DNA: TGTGCCAGCAGTAAACGGCAGGGTAGCAATCAGCCCCAGCATTTT

J gene: TRBJ1-5
CDR3 length: 14
clone size: -
V gene: TRBV6-6
D gene: TRBD1
CDR3 protein: CASSYGTANQPQHF
CDR3 DNA: TGTGCCAGCAGTTACGGGACAGCCAATCAGCCCCAGCATTTT

J gene: TRBJ2-5
CDR3 length: 13
clone size: -
V gene: TRBV6-5
D gene: TRBD1
CDR3 protein: CASNPTGRETQYF
CDR3 DNA: TGTGCCAGCAACCCGACAGGGCGGGAGACCCAGTACTTC

J gene: TRBJ2-2
CDR3 length: 16
clone size: -
V gene: TRBV2
D gene: -
CDR3 protein: CASIAGVGVSTGELFF
CDR3 DNA: TGTGCCAGCATTGCAGGGGTCGGAGTTAGCACCGGGGAGCTGTTTTTT

J gene: TRBJ1-1
CDR3 length: 14
clone size: -
V gene: TRBV6-5
D gene: -
CDR3 protein: CASTRMALNTEAFF
CDR3 DNA: TGTGCCAGCACTAGGATGGCCCTAAACACTGAAGCTTTCTTT

J gene: TRBJ1-1
CDR3 length: 15
clone size: -
V gene: TRBV29-1
D gene: -
CDR3 protein: CSVVRTQGTVGEAFF
CDR3 DNA: TGCAGCGTTGTACGTACACAGGGAACTGTTGGAGAAGCTTTCTTT

J gene: TRBJ2-7
CDR3 length: 16
clone size: -
V gene: TRBV3-1/TRBV3-2
D gene: -
CDR3 protein: CASSQAPGGLHYEQYF
CDR3 DNA: TGTGCCAGCAGCCAAGCCCCTGGAGGGTTGCACTACGAGCAGTACTTC

J gene: TRBJ1-5
CDR3 length: 12
clone size: -
V gene: TRBV6-5
D gene: -
CDR3 protein: CASRRGSQPQHF
CDR3 DNA: TGTGCCAGCAGGCGGGGTAGTCAGCCCCAGCATTTT

J gene: TRBJ1-5
CDR3 length: 18
clone size: -
V gene: TRBV5-6
D gene: TRBD1
CDR3 protein: CASSLGGQGASNNQPQHF
CDR3 DNA: TGTGCCAGCAGCTTGGGGGGACAGGGGGCAAGTAACAATCAGCCCCAGCATTTT

J gene: TRBJ1-5
CDR3 length: 14
clone size: once
V gene: TRBV3-1/TRBV3-2
D gene: TRBD1
CDR3 protein: CASSLTGAEQPQHF
CDR3 DNA: TGTGCCAGCAGCCTAACAGGGGCGGAACAGCCCCAGCATTTT

J gene: TRBJ1-5
CDR3 length: 13
clone size: -
V gene: TRBV30
D gene: -
CDR3 protein: CAWSVDYNQPQHF
CDR3 DNA: TGTGCCTGGAGTGTGGACTATAATCAGCCCCAGCATTTT

J gene: TRBJ1-5
CDR3 length: 14
clone size: -
V gene: TRBV30
D gene: -
CDR3 protein: CAWSVSGGGQPQHF
CDR3 DNA: TGTGCCTGGAGTGTATCGGGGGGTGGCCAGCCCCAGCATTTT

J gene: TRBJ2-1
CDR3 length: 15
clone size: -
V gene: TRBV18
D gene: TRBD1
CDR3 protein: CASSIGQASYNEQFF
CDR3 DNA: TGTGCCAGCTCAATAGGACAGGCCTCCTACAATGAGCAGTTCTTC

J gene: TRBJ2-3
CDR3 length: 13
clone size: once
V gene: TRBV12-3/TRBV12-4
D gene: -
CDR3 protein: CASSGDLADTQYF
CDR3 DNA: TGTGCCAGCAGTGGCGACTTGGCAGATACGCAGTATTTT